The rows below give T cell receptor beta chains drawn from one sample of a study of blood T cell repertoires in COVID-19. Method: immunoSEQ multiplex PCR; TCRdb's copy keeps in-frame clones and lacks some. The repertoire holds roughly 110,000 clones, with over 70% as singletons. Input material: peripheral blood. These receptors came from a human donor with acute or convalescent COVID-19. The donor label of this sample is uncertain. CDR3s include the opening cysteine and the closing phenylalanine or tryptophan. The D gene is left open where the match is weak. Clone size appears in some rows only: once, few, many, or a class for an expanded clone.

abundance: once
v_gene: TRBV27
d_gene: -
j_gene: TRBJ2-5
CDR3aa: CASSLSAGYQETQYF
CDR3nt: TGTGCCAGCAGTTTATCAGCCGGGTACCAAGAGACCCAGTACTTC

abundance: medium-sized
v_gene: TRBV19
d_gene: -
j_gene: TRBJ1-5
CDR3aa: CASSIEGPGAGQPQHF
CDR3nt: TGTGCCAGTAGTATAGAGGGGCCAGGGGCTGGTCAGCCCCAGCATTTT

abundance: -
v_gene: TRBV27
d_gene: -
j_gene: TRBJ1-5
CDR3aa: CASSHWTGSYSNQPQHF
CDR3nt: TGTGCCAGCAGTCATTGGACCGGGAGTTATAGCAATCAGCCCCAGCATTTT

abundance: -
v_gene: TRBV7-2
d_gene: -
j_gene: TRBJ1-5
CDR3aa: CASSWGGGPNQPQHF
CDR3nt: TGTGCCAGCAGCTGGGGGGGCGGCCCCAATCAGCCCCAGCATTTT

abundance: -
v_gene: TRBV5-4
d_gene: TRBD2
j_gene: TRBJ2-1
CDR3aa: CASSLTSGGWNEQFF
CDR3nt: TGTGCCAGCAGCTTGACTAGCGGGGGATGGAATGAGCAGTTCTTC

abundance: -
v_gene: TRBV10-3
d_gene: -
j_gene: TRBJ1-1
CDR3aa: CAISESNTRGLAFF
CDR3nt: TGTGCCATCAGTGAGTCGAACACAAGGGGTCTTGCTTTCTTT

abundance: -
v_gene: TRBV19
d_gene: TRBD1
j_gene: TRBJ2-3
CDR3aa: CASSHRDRGPRADTQYF
CDR3nt: TGTGCCAGTAGTCACCGGGACAGGGGGCCAAGGGCAGATACGCAGTATTTT

abundance: few
v_gene: TRBV5-8
d_gene: -
j_gene: TRBJ2-7
CDR3aa: CASRQIQGIPGQYF
CDR3nt: TGTGCCAGCAGACAAATCCAGGGAATCCCCGGGCAGTACTTC

abundance: -
v_gene: TRBV12-5
d_gene: -
j_gene: TRBJ2-1
CDR3aa: CASGGGEQFF
CDR3nt: TGTGCTAGTGGTGGCGGAGAACAGTTCTTC

abundance: -
v_gene: TRBV5-5
d_gene: TRBD1
j_gene: TRBJ1-4
CDR3aa: CASSTRTGGNEKLFF
CDR3nt: TGTGCCAGCAGCACGCGGACAGGAGGGAATGAAAAACTGTTTTTT

abundance: -
v_gene: TRBV29-1
d_gene: TRBD2
j_gene: TRBJ2-4
CDR3aa: CSVFGGGKNIQYF
CDR3nt: TGCAGCGTTTTTGGCGGGGGCAAAAACATTCAGTACTTC

abundance: -
v_gene: TRBV2
d_gene: -
j_gene: TRBJ2-5
CDR3aa: CASAAPYQETQYF
CDR3nt: TGTGCCAGCGCGGCTCCGTACCAAGAGACCCAGTACTTC

abundance: -
v_gene: TRBV7-9
d_gene: -
j_gene: TRBJ1-2
CDR3aa: CASSPSGGVSNGYTF
CDR3nt: TGTGCCAGCAGCCCGAGTGGCGGGGTCTCGAATGGCTACACCTTC

abundance: -
v_gene: TRBV14
d_gene: TRBD1
j_gene: TRBJ1-2
CDR3aa: CASSLGTVYGYTF
CDR3nt: TGTGCCAGCAGCCTCGGGACAGTCTATGGCTACACCTTC

abundance: few
v_gene: TRBV5-1
d_gene: -
j_gene: TRBJ1-2
CDR3aa: CASSAKGGSLGYTF
CDR3nt: TGCGCCAGCAGCGCAAAGGGTGGGAGCTTAGGCTACACCTTC

abundance: few
v_gene: TRBV7-2
d_gene: -
j_gene: TRBJ1-3
CDR3aa: CASRKSGTGNTIYF
CDR3nt: TGTGCCAGCAGAAAATCAGGGACAGGAAACACCATATATTTT

abundance: -
v_gene: TRBV3-1/TRBV3-2
d_gene: -
j_gene: TRBJ2-5
CDR3aa: CASSQGGQQETQYF
CDR3nt: TGTGCCAGCAGCCAAGGAGGGCAGCAAGAGACCCAGTACTTC

abundance: few
v_gene: TRBV27
d_gene: -
j_gene: TRBJ1-2
CDR3aa: CASTRAGGDYGYTF
CDR3nt: TGTGCCAGCACCCGGGCCGGGGGGGACTATGGCTACACCTTC

abundance: few
v_gene: TRBV6-5
d_gene: TRBD1
j_gene: TRBJ1-2
CDR3aa: CASTQGTGGFYGYTF
CDR3nt: TGTGCCAGCACCCAGGGGACAGGGGGTTTCTATGGCTACACCTTC

abundance: few
v_gene: TRBV5-1
d_gene: TRBD1
j_gene: TRBJ1-1
CDR3aa: CASSLRQGEGEAFF
CDR3nt: TGCGCCAGCAGCTTACGACAGGGGGAGGGTGAAGCTTTCTTT

abundance: -
v_gene: TRBV7-2
d_gene: -
j_gene: TRBJ1-5
CDR3aa: CASSRGQTSNQPQHF
CDR3nt: TGTGCCAGCAGCCGTGGACAGACCAGCAATCAGCCCCAGCATTTT

abundance: -
v_gene: TRBV5-1
d_gene: TRBD2
j_gene: TRBJ2-3
CDR3aa: CATSSGGALDTQYF
CDR3nt: TGCGCCACCTCGAGCGGGGGGGCGTTGGATACGCAGTATTTT

abundance: -
v_gene: TRBV12-3/TRBV12-4
d_gene: TRBD1
j_gene: TRBJ1-2
CDR3aa: CASSLTGGYGYTF
CDR3nt: TGTGCCAGCAGTTTAACAGGGGGGTATGGCTACACCTTC

abundance: few
v_gene: TRBV5-4
d_gene: -
j_gene: TRBJ1-1
CDR3aa: CASSFGVGTEAFF
CDR3nt: TGTGCCAGCAGCTTCGGGGTGGGCACTGAAGCTTTCTTT

abundance: -
v_gene: TRBV10-3
d_gene: -
j_gene: TRBJ2-5
CDR3aa: CAISGNSGETQYF
CDR3nt: TGTGCCATCAGCGGGAACTCTGGAGAGACCCAGTACTTC

abundance: -
v_gene: TRBV28
d_gene: TRBD1
j_gene: TRBJ2-6
CDR3aa: CASLTGTGANVLTF
CDR3nt: TGTGCCAGCCTGACAGGGACCGGGGCCAACGTCCTGACTTTC

abundance: few
v_gene: TRBV18
d_gene: -
j_gene: TRBJ1-1
CDR3aa: CASSLRLGRNTEAFF
CDR3nt: TGTGCCAGCTCACTCAGACTGGGGCGGAACACTGAAGCTTTCTTT

abundance: -
v_gene: TRBV27
d_gene: -
j_gene: TRBJ1-1
CDR3aa: CASSLWDGSEAFF
CDR3nt: TGTGCCAGCAGTCTCTGGGACGGGAGTGAAGCTTTCTTT

abundance: -
v_gene: TRBV19
d_gene: -
j_gene: TRBJ1-1
CDR3aa: CASSIYSVNTEAFF
CDR3nt: TGTGCCAGTAGTATATACTCCGTAAACACTGAAGCTTTCTTT

abundance: -
v_gene: TRBV2
d_gene: TRBD2
j_gene: TRBJ2-1
CDR3aa: CASRDPSGSYNEQFF
CDR3nt: TGTGCCAGCAGGGACCCTAGCGGATCCTACAATGAGCAGTTCTTC

abundance: -
v_gene: TRBV15
d_gene: TRBD2
j_gene: TRBJ2-1
CDR3aa: CATSRDLAGPYNEQFF
CDR3nt: TGTGCCACCAGCAGAGACTTAGCGGGGCCTTACAATGAGCAGTTCTTC

abundance: -
v_gene: TRBV5-1
d_gene: -
j_gene: TRBJ1-6
CDR3aa: CASSHNSPYNSPLHF
CDR3nt: TGCGCCAGCAGCCATAACAGCCCCTATAATTCACCCCTCCACTTT

abundance: few
v_gene: TRBV11-3
d_gene: TRBD1
j_gene: TRBJ2-2
CDR3aa: CASRGTDNTGELFF
CDR3nt: TGTGCCAGCAGGGGGACAGACAACACCGGGGAGCTGTTTTTT

abundance: -
v_gene: TRBV24-1
d_gene: -
j_gene: TRBJ1-2
CDR3aa: CATSDHRQAPHYGYTF
CDR3nt: TGTGCCACCAGTGACCACCGACAGGCTCCCCACTATGGCTACACCTTC

abundance: -
v_gene: TRBV7-9
d_gene: -
j_gene: TRBJ2-1
CDR3aa: CASSSSFYSSYNEQFF
CDR3nt: TGTGCCAGCAGCTCCTCTTTTTACAGCTCCTACAATGAGCAGTTCTTC

abundance: -
v_gene: TRBV3-1/TRBV3-2
d_gene: -
j_gene: TRBJ1-2
CDR3aa: CASSPTGDGYTF
CDR3nt: TGTGCCAGCAGCCCAACCGGGGATGGCTACACCTTC

abundance: -
v_gene: TRBV5-1
d_gene: TRBD1
j_gene: TRBJ1-4
CDR3aa: CASSLGGQGREKLFF
CDR3nt: TGCGCCAGCAGCTTGGGTGGACAGGGACGAGAAAAACTGTTTTTT

abundance: -
v_gene: TRBV3-1/TRBV3-2
d_gene: TRBD1
j_gene: TRBJ1-1
CDR3aa: CASSPRTGRNTEAFF
CDR3nt: TGTGCCAGCAGCCCACGGACAGGAAGGAACACTGAAGCTTTCTTT

abundance: -
v_gene: TRBV30
d_gene: TRBD2
j_gene: TRBJ2-5
CDR3aa: CAWSFGTSGLKETQYF
CDR3nt: TGTGCCTGGAGTTTTGGGACTAGCGGGTTAAAAGAGACCCAGTACTTC

abundance: -
v_gene: TRBV18
d_gene: TRBD2
j_gene: TRBJ2-3
CDR3aa: CASSPHGLAGGDTQYF
CDR3nt: TGTGCCAGCTCACCACATGGACTAGCGGGGGGAGATACGCAGTATTTT

abundance: once
v_gene: TRBV3-1/TRBV3-2
d_gene: TRBD2
j_gene: TRBJ2-3
CDR3aa: CASSQDLAGGLTDTQYF
CDR3nt: TGTGCCAGCAGCCAAGATCTAGCGGGGGGACTCACAGATACGCAGTATTTT

abundance: -
v_gene: TRBV9
d_gene: TRBD1
j_gene: TRBJ2-7
CDR3aa: CASSGGQSYYEQYF
CDR3nt: TGTGCCAGCAGCGGGGGACAGTCATATTACGAGCAGTACTTC

abundance: -
v_gene: TRBV19
d_gene: -
j_gene: TRBJ1-3
CDR3aa: CASSISSSGNTIYF
CDR3nt: TGTGCCAGTAGTATATCGAGCTCTGGAAACACCATATATTTT

abundance: few
v_gene: TRBV27
d_gene: TRBD1
j_gene: TRBJ1-1
CDR3aa: CASRPWTGGPGTEAFF
CDR3nt: TGTGCCAGCAGACCTTGGACAGGGGGCCCCGGGACTGAAGCTTTCTTT

abundance: -
v_gene: TRBV5-1
d_gene: TRBD1
j_gene: TRBJ2-3
CDR3aa: CASSFAGGLDTQYF
CDR3nt: TGCGCCAGCAGCTTCGCAGGGGGCTTGGATACGCAGTATTTT

abundance: -
v_gene: TRBV20-1
d_gene: -
j_gene: TRBJ2-1
CDR3aa: CTTQKRNEQFF
CDR3nt: TGCACCACTCAAAAGAGGAATGAGCAGTTCTTC

abundance: -
v_gene: TRBV7-3
d_gene: -
j_gene: TRBJ1-6
CDR3aa: CASSFVSGSPLHF
CDR3nt: TGTGCCAGCAGCTTCGTGAGTGGTTCACCCCTCCACTTT

abundance: -
v_gene: TRBV7-8
d_gene: TRBD1
j_gene: TRBJ1-2
CDR3aa: CASSPTGQTYGYTF
CDR3nt: TGTGCCAGCAGCCCCACGGGACAGACCTATGGCTACACCTTC

abundance: few
v_gene: TRBV28
d_gene: -
j_gene: TRBJ1-2
CDR3aa: CASSWLNPRQKNYGYTF
CDR3nt: TGTGCCAGCAGTTGGCTAAACCCGAGACAGAAAAACTATGGCTACACCTTC

abundance: -
v_gene: TRBV6-5
d_gene: -
j_gene: TRBJ1-2
CDR3aa: CASSYGRGYGYTF
CDR3nt: TGTGCCAGCAGTTATGGCAGGGGCTATGGCTACACCTTC

abundance: -
v_gene: TRBV2
d_gene: -
j_gene: TRBJ1-2
CDR3aa: CASSEGGRRGYTF
CDR3nt: TGTGCCAGCAGTGAAGGGGGGCGAAGGGGCTACACCTTC

abundance: -
v_gene: TRBV20-1
d_gene: -
j_gene: TRBJ2-3
CDR3aa: CSASRGATQYF
CDR3nt: TGCAGTGCTAGTCGCGGGGCCACGCAGTATTTT

abundance: once
v_gene: TRBV4-1
d_gene: TRBD1
j_gene: TRBJ1-6
CDR3aa: CASSQVAGRQGVSPLHF
CDR3nt: TGCGCCAGCAGCCAAGTGGCGGGGCGACAGGGGGTTTCACCCCTCCACTTT

abundance: -
v_gene: TRBV7-2
d_gene: -
j_gene: TRBJ2-1
CDR3aa: CASSASGGLSYNEQFF
CDR3nt: TGTGCCAGCAGCGCGAGTGGGGGACTCTCATACAATGAGCAGTTCTTC

abundance: few
v_gene: TRBV5-1
d_gene: TRBD2
j_gene: TRBJ2-1
CDR3aa: CATSAAGGRNEQFF
CDR3nt: TGCGCCACCTCTGCGGCGGGGGGGAGGAATGAGCAGTTCTTC

abundance: -
v_gene: TRBV24-1
d_gene: -
j_gene: TRBJ1-5
CDR3aa: CATSDSVSQHF
CDR3nt: TGTGCCACCAGTGATTCGGTGTCCCAGCATTTT

abundance: few
v_gene: TRBV7-9
d_gene: -
j_gene: TRBJ1-1
CDR3aa: CASSSTTGNTEAFF
CDR3nt: TGTGCCAGCAGCTCGACCACAGGGAACACTGAAGCTTTCTTT